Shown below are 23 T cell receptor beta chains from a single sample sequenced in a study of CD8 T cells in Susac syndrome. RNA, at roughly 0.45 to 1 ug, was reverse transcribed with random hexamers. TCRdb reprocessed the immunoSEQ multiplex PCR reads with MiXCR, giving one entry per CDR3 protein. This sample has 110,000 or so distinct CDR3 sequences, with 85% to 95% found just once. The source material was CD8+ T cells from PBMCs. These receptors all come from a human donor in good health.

The CDR3 sequence is CASRRENQETQYF. The CDR3 bases are TGTGCCAGCAGAAGGGAAAACCAAGAGACCCAGTACTTC. V usage is TRBV6-6 and J usage is TRBJ2-5; no reliable D call. V was trimmed by 6 bases and J by 0 bases, leaving 8 bases between them. The CDR3 is 13 amino acids. In germline, CDR1 is MNHNY, CDR2 SVGAGI (reference sequence).

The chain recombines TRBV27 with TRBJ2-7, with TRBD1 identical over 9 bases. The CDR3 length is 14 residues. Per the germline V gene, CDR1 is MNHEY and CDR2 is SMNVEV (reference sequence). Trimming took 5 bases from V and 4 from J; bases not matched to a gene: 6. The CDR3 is CASSPGQGRYEQYF. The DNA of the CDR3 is TGTGCCAGCAGTCCGGGACAGGGTCGATACGAGCAGTACTTC.

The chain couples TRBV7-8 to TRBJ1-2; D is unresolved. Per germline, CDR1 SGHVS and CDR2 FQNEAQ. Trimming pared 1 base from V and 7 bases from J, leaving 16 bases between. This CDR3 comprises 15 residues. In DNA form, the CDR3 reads TGTGCCAGCAGCTTAGAGGGTAAGCCAACGCTTGGCTACACCTTC. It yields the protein CASSLEGKPTLGYTF.

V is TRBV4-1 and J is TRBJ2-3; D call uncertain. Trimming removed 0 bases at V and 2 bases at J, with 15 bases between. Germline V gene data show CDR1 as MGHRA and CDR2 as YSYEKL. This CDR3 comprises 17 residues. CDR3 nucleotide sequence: TGCGCCAGCAGCCAAGATCCTGACGGGCGTTACACAGATACGCAGTATTTT. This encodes CASSQDPDGRYTDTQYF.

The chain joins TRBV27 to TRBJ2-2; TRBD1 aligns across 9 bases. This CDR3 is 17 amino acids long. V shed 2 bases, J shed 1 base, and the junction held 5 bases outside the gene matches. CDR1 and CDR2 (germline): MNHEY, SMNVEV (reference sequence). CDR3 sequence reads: CASSLPPGQGNTGELFF. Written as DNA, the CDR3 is TGTGCCAGCAGTTTACCCCCGGGACAGGGGAACACCGGGGAGCTGTTTTTT.

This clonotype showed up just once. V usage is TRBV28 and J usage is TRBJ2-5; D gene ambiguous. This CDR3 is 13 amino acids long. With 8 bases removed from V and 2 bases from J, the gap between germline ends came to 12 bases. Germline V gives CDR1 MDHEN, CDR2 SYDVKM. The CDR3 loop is CASLPGRQETQYF. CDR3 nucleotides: TGTGCCAGCCTCCCCGGCAGGCAAGAGACCCAGTACTTC. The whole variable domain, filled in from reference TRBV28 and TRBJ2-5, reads DVKVTQSSRYLVKRTGEKVFLECVQDMDHENMFWYRQDPGLGLRLIYFSYDVKMKEKGDIPEGYSVSREKKERFSLILESASTNQTSMYLCASLPGRQETQYFGPGTRLLVL.

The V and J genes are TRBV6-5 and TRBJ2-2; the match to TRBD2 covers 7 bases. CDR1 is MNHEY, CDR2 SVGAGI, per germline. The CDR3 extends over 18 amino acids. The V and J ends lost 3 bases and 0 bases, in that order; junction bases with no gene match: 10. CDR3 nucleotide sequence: TGTGCCAGCAGTTATTGGCTCTCCGCGGGGGCGAACACCGGGGAGCTGTTTTTT. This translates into CASSYWLSAGANTGELFF.

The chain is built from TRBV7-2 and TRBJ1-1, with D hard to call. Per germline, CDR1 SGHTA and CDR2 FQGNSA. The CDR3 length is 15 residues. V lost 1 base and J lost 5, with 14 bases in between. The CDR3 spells CASSLGAALSTEAFF. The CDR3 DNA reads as TGTGCCAGCAGCTTAGGCGCAGCACTGTCTACTGAAGCTTTCTTT.

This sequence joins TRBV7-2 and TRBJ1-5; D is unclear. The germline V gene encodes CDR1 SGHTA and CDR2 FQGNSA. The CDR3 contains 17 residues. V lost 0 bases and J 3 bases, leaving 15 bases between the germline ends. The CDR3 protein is CASSLAPDIDLNQPQHF. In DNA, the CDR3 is TGTGCCAGCAGCTTAGCTCCAGACATCGACCTCAATCAGCCCCAGCATTTT.

The CDR3 loop reads CASSSYSGPQFF. The CDR3 nucleotides read TGTGCCAGCAGCTCTTATAGCGGACCGCAGTTCTTC. The chain uses TRBV7-3 and TRBJ2-1; D is possibly TRBD2 (6 bases). The germline V gene has CDR1 SGHTA and CDR2 FQGTGA. This CDR3 is 12 amino acids long. V shed 4 bases and J shed 12 bases, with 13 bases lying between them. The variable domain in full, with the rest retrieved from reference TRBV7-3 and TRBJ2-1, is GAGVSQTPSNKVTEKGKYVELRCDPISGHTALYWYRQSLGQGPEFLIYFQGTGAADDSGLPNDRFFAVRPEGSVSTLKIQRTERGDSAVYLCASSSYSGPQFFGPGTRLTVL.

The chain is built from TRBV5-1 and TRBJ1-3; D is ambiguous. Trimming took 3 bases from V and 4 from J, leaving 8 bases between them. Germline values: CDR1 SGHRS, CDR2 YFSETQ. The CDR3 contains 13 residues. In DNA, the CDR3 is TGCGCCAGCAGCTCCGCCGGGGGAAACACCATATATTTT. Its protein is CASSSAGGNTIYF.

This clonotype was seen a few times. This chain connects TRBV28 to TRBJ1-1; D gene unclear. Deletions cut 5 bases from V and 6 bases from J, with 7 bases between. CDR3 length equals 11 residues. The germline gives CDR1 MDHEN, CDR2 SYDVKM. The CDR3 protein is CASSDSAEAFF. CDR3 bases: TGTGCCAGCAGTGATAGCGCTGAAGCTTTCTTT.

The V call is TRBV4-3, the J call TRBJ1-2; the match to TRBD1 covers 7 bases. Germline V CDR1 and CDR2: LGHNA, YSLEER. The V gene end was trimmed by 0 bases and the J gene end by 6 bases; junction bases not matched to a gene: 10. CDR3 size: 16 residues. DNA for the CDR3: TGCGCCAGCAGCCAAGACATTCGTACAGGGGTCGATGGCTACACCTTC. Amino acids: CASSQDIRTGVDGYTF.

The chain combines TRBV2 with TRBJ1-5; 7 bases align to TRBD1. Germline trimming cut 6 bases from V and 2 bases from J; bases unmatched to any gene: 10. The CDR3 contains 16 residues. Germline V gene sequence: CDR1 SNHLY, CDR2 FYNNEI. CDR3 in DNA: TGTGCCAGCAGGGGCCACAGGGGACCGGGCAATCAGCCCCAGCATTTT. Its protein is CASRGHRGPGNQPQHF. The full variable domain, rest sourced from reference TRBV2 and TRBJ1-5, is EPEVTQTPSHQVTQMGQEVILRCVPISNHLYFYWYRQILGQKVEFLVSFYNNEISEKSEIFDDQFSVERPDGSNFTLKIRSTKLEDSAMYFCASRGHRGPGNQPQHFGDGTRLSIL.

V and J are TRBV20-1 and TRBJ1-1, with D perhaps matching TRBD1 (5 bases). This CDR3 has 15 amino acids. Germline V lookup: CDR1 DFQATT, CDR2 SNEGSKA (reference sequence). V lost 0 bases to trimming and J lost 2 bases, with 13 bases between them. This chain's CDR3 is CSARDVGTANTEAFF. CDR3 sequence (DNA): TGCAGTGCTAGAGATGTAGGGACGGCCAACACTGAAGCTTTCTTT.

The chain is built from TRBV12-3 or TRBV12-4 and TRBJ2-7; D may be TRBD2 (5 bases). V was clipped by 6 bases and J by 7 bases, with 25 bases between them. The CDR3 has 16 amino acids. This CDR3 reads CASSRDLGPNRGEQYF. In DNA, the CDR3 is TGTGCCAGCAGCCGAGATCTAGGACCCAACCGGGGAGAGCAGTACTTC.

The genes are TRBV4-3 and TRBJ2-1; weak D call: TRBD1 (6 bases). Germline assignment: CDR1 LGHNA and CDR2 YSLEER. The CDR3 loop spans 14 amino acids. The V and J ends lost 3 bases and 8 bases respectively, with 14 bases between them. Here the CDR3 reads CASSQHRDGYEQFF. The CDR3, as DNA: TGCGCCAGCAGCCAGCACAGGGATGGCTATGAGCAGTTCTTC.

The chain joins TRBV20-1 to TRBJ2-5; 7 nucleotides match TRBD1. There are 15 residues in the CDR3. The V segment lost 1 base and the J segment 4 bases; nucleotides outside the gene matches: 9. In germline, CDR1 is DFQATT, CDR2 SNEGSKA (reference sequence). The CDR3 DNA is TGCAGTGCTAGAGCAGAGACAGGGCTGCGAGAGACCCAGTACTTC. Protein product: CSARAETGLRETQYF.

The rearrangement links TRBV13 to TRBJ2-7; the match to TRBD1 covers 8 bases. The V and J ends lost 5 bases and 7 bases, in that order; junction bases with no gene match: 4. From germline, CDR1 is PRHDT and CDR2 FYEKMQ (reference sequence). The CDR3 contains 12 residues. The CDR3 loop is CASSPRTGEQYF. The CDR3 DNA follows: TGTGCCAGCAGCCCGCGGACAGGGGAGCAGTACTTC. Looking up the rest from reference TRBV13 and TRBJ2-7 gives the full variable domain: AAGVIQSPRHLIKEKRETATLKCYPIPRHDTVYWYQQGPGQDPQFLISFYEKMQSDKGSIPDRFSAQQFSDYHSELNMSSLELGDSALYFCASSPRTGEQYFGPGTRLTVT.

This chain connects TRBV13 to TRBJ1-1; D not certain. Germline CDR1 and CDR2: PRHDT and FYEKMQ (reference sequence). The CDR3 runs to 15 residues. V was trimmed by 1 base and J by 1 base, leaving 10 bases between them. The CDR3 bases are TGTGCCAGCAGCTTAGATGTGGGAGAGAACACTGAAGCTTTCTTT. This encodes CASSLDVGENTEAFF.

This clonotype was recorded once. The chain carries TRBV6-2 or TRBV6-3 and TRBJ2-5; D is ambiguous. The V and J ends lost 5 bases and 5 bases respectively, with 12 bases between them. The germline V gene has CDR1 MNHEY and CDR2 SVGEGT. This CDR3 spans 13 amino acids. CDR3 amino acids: CASSPSIMETQYF. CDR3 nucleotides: TGTGCCAGCAGTCCCTCGATTATGGAGACCCAGTACTTC.

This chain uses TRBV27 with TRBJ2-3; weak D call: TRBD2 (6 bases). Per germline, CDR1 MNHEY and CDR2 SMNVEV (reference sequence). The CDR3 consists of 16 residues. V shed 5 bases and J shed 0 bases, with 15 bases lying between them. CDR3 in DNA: TGTGCCAGCAGTCTCTGGGGTAGCGGAAGCACAGATACGCAGTATTTT. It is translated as CASSLWGSGSTDTQYF.

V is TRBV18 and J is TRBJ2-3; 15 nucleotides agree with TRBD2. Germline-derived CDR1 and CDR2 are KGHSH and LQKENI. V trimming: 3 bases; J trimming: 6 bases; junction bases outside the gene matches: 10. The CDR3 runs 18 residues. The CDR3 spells CASSPGLAGGLRPDTQYF. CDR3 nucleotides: TGTGCCAGCTCACCGGGACTAGCGGGGGGACTTCGCCCGGATACGCAGTATTTT.